This TCR beta chain comes out of a study of blood T cells in healthy people across ages. Combining a sample-barcoded 5' primer with a J-beta primer mix, a second PCR ran for roughly 6 to 12 cycles. Each cDNA was tagged by a template-switch adaptor containing 12 random nucleotides. Each CDR3 protein gets one entry after TCRdb re-called the 5' RACE reads with MiXCR. The table includes about 1.4 million distinct CDR3 sequences, 59% detected once. In terms of origin and age, donors were healthy Caucasian individuals from Russia aged roughly 6 to 95. Per-sample yields of isolated PBMCs were at least 7 million. Germline CDR1 reads MDHEN; CDR2 reads SYDVKM. This CDR3 spans 14 amino acids. Losses at the gene ends were 5 bases for V and 8 bases for J; bases not matched to a gene: 8.

The specimen sequenced was blood. The chain carries TRBV28 and TRBJ1-4, with 7 positions matching TRBD1. The receptor comes from a man aged 18 to 30 in good health. The DNA for the CDR3 is TGTGCCAGCAGTCCGGGGACAGTACGGGAAAAACTGTTTTTT. It translates to CASSPGTVREKLFF.